Below, 23 T cell receptor beta chains from the same sample are listed, as sequenced in a study of Ad26.COV2.S vaccination and SARS-CoV-2 variants. Treatment: 15 to 20 received Ad26.COV2.S at low or high dose, single or two shots; roughly five received placebo; per-sample allocation not given. Sample collection was performed on day 63 after the first vaccine or placebo injection. Using immunoSEQ multiplex PCR, the repertoire was profiled, and TCRdb retains in-frame clones only, with some absent. The sample lists over 400,000 clones; roughly nine tenths were seen once. Sequencing used peripheral blood, obtained in a trial of Ad26.COV2.S vaccine versus placebo. The receptors derive from a person between 18 and 59 years old who received the Ad26.COV2.S COVID-19 vaccine or a placebo.

This chain links TRBV10-1 with TRBJ2-7; 7 bases align to TRBD1. The trim removed 3 bases at V and 3 bases at J, leaving 35 bases unmatched. Germline CDR1 reads WNHNN; CDR2 reads SYGVQD (reference sequence). The CDR3 is made up of 24 amino acids. CDR3 residues: CASSEVEAKVARPRATGPYYEQYF. CDR3 nucleotide sequence: TGCGCCAGCAGTGAAGTGGAGGCTAAGGTCGCCCGTCCTCGAGCGACAGGGCCGTACTACGAGCAGTACTTC.

The J gene is TRBJ2-3, the V gene TRBV28, with 11 bases fitting TRBD2. V trimming: 8 bases; J trimming: 0 bases; junction bases outside the gene matches: 13. Germline V lookup: CDR1 MDHEN, CDR2 SYDVKM. CDR3 length: 18 amino acids. In nucleotides, the CDR3 is TGTGCCAGCGGCCAACTAGCGGGAGCCTTTAGTAGCACAGATACGCAGTATTTT. Its translation: CASGQLAGAFSSTDTQYF.

This clone came up once. The chain is built from TRBV24-1 and TRBJ1-2; D is unresolved. CDR1 and CDR2 from the germline V gene are KGHDR and SFDVKD. The germline V and J ends were trimmed by 3 bases and 8 bases, with 21 bases remaining between them. The CDR3 has 16 amino acids. Here the CDR3 reads CATSDDRARGFGGYTF. CDR3 bases: TGTGCCACCAGTGATGACCGCGCCCGGGGTTTCGGAGGCTACACCTTC.

The V and J genes are TRBV5-5 and TRBJ1-1, with D possibly being TRBD1 (5 bases). With 2 bases removed from V and 3 bases from J, the gap between germline ends came to 11 bases. This CDR3 is built from 14 residues. In germline, CDR1 is SGHKS, CDR2 YYEKEE (reference sequence). The CDR3 here is CASSFTPRDTEAFF. CDR3 nucleotide sequence: TGTGCCAGCAGCTTCACACCCAGGGACACTGAAGCTTTCTTT.

This chain connects TRBV2 to TRBJ1-6; a weak D match, TRBD1 (5 bases). V was cut by 8 bases and J by 4 bases, with 12 bases left in between. The CDR3 extends over 14 amino acids. Per the germline V gene, CDR1 is SNHLY and CDR2 is FYNNEI. DNA of the CDR3: TGTGCCAGCGGTAATACAGGATATAATTCACCCCTCCACTTT. It codes for CASGNTGYNSPLHF.

V is TRBV24-1 and J is TRBJ1-1; D is ambiguous. Trimming shortened V by 10 bases and J by 9 bases, and 17 bases separated the two germline ends. The CDR3 extends over 12 amino acids. Germline V gene sequence: CDR1 KGHDR, CDR2 SFDVKD. The CDR3 is CATEGEARKAFF. CDR3 DNA: TGTGCCACGGAAGGAGAGGCGCGAAAAGCTTTCTTT.

The genes are TRBV7-9 and TRBJ1-1; D is uncertain. Per the germline V gene, CDR1 is SEHNR and CDR2 is FQNEAQ (reference sequence). Trimming stripped 1 base from V and 11 bases from J, with 8 bases between. This CDR3 contains 11 residues. The CDR3 DNA reads as TGTGCCAGCAGCTTAGTCGGGTCTGCTTTCTTT. This codes for CASSLVGSAFF.

V and J are TRBV5-6 and TRBJ1-1, with TRBD1 as a possible D gene (5 bases). V dropped 0 bases and J dropped 5 bases, with 11 bases sitting between them. Germline CDR1 SGHDT, CDR2 YYEEEE. The CDR3 contains 14 residues. Written as DNA, the CDR3 is TGTGCCAGCAGCTTGGTAGGGAGGGGAACTGAAGCTTTCTTT. Its protein is CASSLVGRGTEAFF.

The V and J genes are TRBV7-9 and TRBJ1-2; tentatively, D is TRBD1 (5 bases). Looked up from germline, CDR1 is SEHNR and CDR2 is FQNEAQ (reference sequence). The germline V and J ends were trimmed by 4 bases and 2 bases, with 17 bases remaining between them. The CDR3 extends over 16 amino acids. The CDR3 DNA reads as TGTGCCAGCAGCTCCGCCGTGAGGGACGTCAACTATGGCTACACCTTC. Its protein is CASSSAVRDVNYGYTF.

The rearrangement uses TRBV2 and TRBJ2-6; the D gene is possibly TRBD1 (5 bases). V was pared by 3 bases and J by 4 bases, with 10 bases between. The CDR3 has 15 residues. CDR1 is SNHLY and CDR2 is FYNNEI in the germline V gene. The chain's CDR3 is CASSDSRAGANVLTF. CDR3 bases: TGTGCCAGCAGTGATAGCAGGGCCGGGGCCAACGTCCTGACTTTC.

The V and J genes are TRBV28 and TRBJ1-1; D remains ambiguous. There are 14 residues in the CDR3. The germline V gene has CDR1 MDHEN and CDR2 SYDVKM. The ends were cut back, 4 bases at V and 1 base at J, with 10 bases in the middle. CDR3 loop: CASSYSPGNTEAFF. DNA of the CDR3: TGTGCCAGCAGTTACTCCCCCGGGAACACTGAAGCTTTCTTT. Full variable domain (remainder filled in from reference TRBV28 and TRBJ1-1): DVKVTQSSRYLVKRTGEKVFLECVQDMDHENMFWYRQDPGLGLRLIYFSYDVKMKEKGDIPEGYSVSREKKERFSLILESASTNQTSMYLCASSYSPGNTEAFFGQGTRLTVV.

This chain links TRBV7-2 with TRBJ2-3; 12 bases line up with TRBD2. V lost 5 bases and J lost 2; bases outside the gene matches: 8. CDR1 is SGHTA, CDR2 FQGNSA, per germline. The CDR3 totals 17 residues. In DNA form, the CDR3 reads TGTGCCAGCAGCCCCAGACTAGCGGGGGCCGCCACAGATACGCAGTATTTT. This translates into CASSPRLAGAATDTQYF.

V and J are TRBV28 and TRBJ2-5; D gene unclear. The CDR3 loop spans 13 amino acids. Germline values: CDR1 MDHEN, CDR2 SYDVKM. Trimming cost V 4 bases and J 7 bases, with 13 bases left between them. The CDR3 is CASSSALVGTQYF. CDR3 nucleotides: TGTGCCAGCAGTTCGGCCCTTGTAGGGACCCAGTACTTC. Supplemented by reference TRBV28 and TRBJ2-5, the full variable domain reads DVKVTQSSRYLVKRTGEKVFLECVQDMDHENMFWYRQDPGLGLRLIYFSYDVKMKEKGDIPEGYSVSREKKERFSLILESASTNQTSMYLCASSSALVGTQYFGPGTRLLVL.

This clone was seen a single time. V is TRBV5-1 and J is TRBJ2-2; TRBD2 aligns across 10 bases. Trimming at V came to 4 bases and at J to 5 bases, leaving 5 bases not matched to a gene. The CDR3 loop spans 15 amino acids. Germline values: CDR1 SGHRS, CDR2 YFSETQ. The CDR3 protein is CASSKASGGTGELFF. CDR3 coding DNA: TGCGCCAGCAGCAAAGCTAGCGGGGGAACCGGGGAGCTGTTTTTT.

The chain is built from TRBV7-2 and TRBJ1-1, with D possibly TRBD1 on 5 matching bases. Deletions cut 2 bases from V and 5 bases from J, with 21 bases between. The CDR3 has 17 residues. The germline V gene encodes CDR1 SGHTA and CDR2 FQGNSA. CDR3 sequence: CASSLFISGDPWTEAFF. In nucleotides, the CDR3 is TGTGCCAGCAGCTTATTTATTTCGGGGGACCCCTGGACTGAAGCTTTCTTT.

This chain joins TRBV6-6 and TRBJ1-1, with TRBD1 matching 9 bases. Germline-derived CDR1 and CDR2 are MNHNY and SVGAGI (reference sequence). The CDR3 contains 14 residues. With 6 bases clipped from V and 3 bases from J, the junction kept 5 bases outside the gene matches. The CDR3 DNA follows: TGTGCCAGCAGGCGGACAGGGGTCGACACTGAAGCTTTCTTT. It codes for CASRRTGVDTEAFF.

Only one count was recorded for this clone. Mismatch with germline at one junction end may stem from a read error. This chain links TRBV27 with TRBJ2-1; D gene uncertain. Germline CDR1 MNHEY, CDR2 SMNVEV (reference sequence). This CDR3 has 11 residues. The CDR3 spells CATSRFNEQFF. The DNA of the CDR3 is TGTGCCACCAGTAGGTTCAATGAGCAGTTCTTC.

The V call is TRBV4-1, the J call TRBJ1-6, with D possibly matching TRBD1 (5 bases). Germline assignment: CDR1 MGHRA and CDR2 YSYEKL. This CDR3 spans 17 amino acids. V lost 1 base and J lost 7, with 17 bases in between. The CDR3 bases are TGCGCCAGCAGCCAAGGGGGCTTATGGATTAGCAATTCACCCCTCCACTTT. It specifies CASSQGGLWISNSPLHF.

This clone was seen many times. The J gene is TRBJ1-2, the V gene TRBV11-3; D not certain. Trimming removed 3 bases at V and 5 bases at J, with 7 bases between. In germline, CDR1 is SGHNT, CDR2 YENEEA. The CDR3 is made up of 12 amino acids. The CDR3 region is CASSFNSYGYTF. CDR3 in DNA: TGTGCCAGCAGCTTTAACTCGTATGGCTACACCTTC.

This clone was detected a few times. This rearrangement joins TRBV3-1 (or the pseudogene TRBV3-2) to TRBJ2-5; TRBD2 matches 10 bases. Germline loops: CDR1 LGHDT, CDR2 YNNKEL (reference sequence). The CDR3 contains 17 residues. The V gene end was trimmed by 1 base and the J gene end by 6 bases; junction bases not matched to a gene: 11. Here the CDR3 DNA reads TGTGCCAGCAGCCAAGGGGTGGTTAGCGGGGGGAGGAAGACCCAGTACTTC. Encoded protein: CASSQGVVSGGRKTQYF.

The J gene is TRBJ2-1, the V gene TRBV7-9; 12 positions match TRBD2. The CDR3 runs to 17 residues. J gave up 9 bases and V 2 bases, and 11 bases lay outside the gene matches. CDR1 SEHNR and CDR2 FQNEAQ come from the germline V gene (reference sequence). CDR3 sequence: CASSLPPGLAGKGEQFF. The CDR3 DNA is TGTGCCAGCAGCTTACCCCCCGGACTAGCGGGGAAAGGTGAGCAGTTCTTC.

V gene TRBV5-8 combines with J gene TRBJ2-5; a possible D gene is TRBD2 (5 bases). V lost 3 bases, J lost 2 bases, and 8 bases lay in between. The CDR3 has 13 residues. From germline, CDR1 is SGHTS and CDR2 YDEGEE. The CDR3 protein is CASSSDWQETQYF. The CDR3 DNA sequence: TGTGCCAGCAGCTCGGACTGGCAAGAGACCCAGTACTTC.

Here the CDR3 reads CASRLERRDNSPLHF. The CDR3 region has the DNA TGTGCCAGTAGATTAGAGCGCAGAGATAATTCACCCCTCCACTTT. The chain uses TRBV19 and TRBJ1-6; no definite D call. V was cut by 6 bases and J by 5 bases, with 14 bases left in between. Germline CDR1 LNHDA, CDR2 SQIVND (reference sequence). The CDR3 runs to 15 residues.